A selection of T cell receptor beta chains follows, all from one sample in a study of T cell clones after liver transplantation. Libraries were prepared by immunoSEQ multiplex PCR; TCRdb keeps only in-frame clonotypes and omits some of them. The table has about 75,000 clones, around four fifths seen once. Sequencing was performed on CD4+ T cells from blood, taken less than 50 months after liver transplant. The receptor set was obtained from a human patient who received a liver transplant. Some T cells may be the graft donor's. CDR3s include the opening cysteine and the closing phenylalanine or tryptophan. Fields, in order: clone size, D gene, J gene, V gene, CDR3 DNA, CDR3 protein. A D gene is named only where the DNA matches it firmly. The size entry is marked missing in some rows and otherwise reads once, few, many or a size class.

few | . | TRBJ2-5 | TRBV29-1 | TGCAGCGTGGGTGGGACCTCCCAAGAGACCCAGTACTTC | CSVGGTSQETQYF
. | TRBD2 | TRBJ2-3 | TRBV5-1 | TGCGCCAGCAGCTCAGGACTAGCGGGGGCGAATACGCAGTATTTT | CASSSGLAGANTQYF
. | . | TRBJ1-5 | TRBV19 | TGTGCCAGTAGTTCTTGGGCAGTAGATAGCAATCAGCCCCAGCATTTT | CASSSWAVDSNQPQHF
. | TRBD1 | TRBJ2-1 | TRBV30 | TGTGCCTGGAATCGACAGGGTCGCAATGAGCAGTTCTTC | CAWNRQGRNEQFF
. | TRBD2 | TRBJ2-7 | TRBV5-1 | TGCGCCAGCAGCACGACTAGCGGGGGAGTCTACGAGCAGTACTTC | CASSTTSGGVYEQYF
. | . | TRBJ2-7 | TRBV7-9 | TGTGCCAGCAGCCCCGGGACAAACTCCTACGAGCAGTACTTC | CASSPGTNSYEQYF
. | . | TRBJ1-2 | TRBV19 | TGTGCCAGTACCCCCTCTGGGGCACGCGGCAACTATGGCTACACCTTC | CASTPSGARGNYGYTF
few | TRBD1 | TRBJ1-2 | TRBV6-1 | TGTGCCAGCAGGAGAACAGGGGGCGACTATGGCTACACCTTC | CASRRTGGDYGYTF
. | TRBD1 | TRBJ1-2 | TRBV9 | TGTGCCAGCAGCGTAGCTGGAGGGGGCATGGTTGGCTACACCTTC | CASSVAGGGMVGYTF
. | TRBD2 | TRBJ2-3 | TRBV11-1 | TGTGCCAGCAGCTTACGGGCCGGGGTAGCGGGACGCACAGATACGCAGTATTTT | CASSLRAGVAGRTDTQYF
. | TRBD1 | TRBJ1-2 | TRBV5-8 | TGTGCCAGCAGCCTGCGGCGGGACAGGGGGCGGAATGGCTACACCTTC | CASSLRRDRGRNGYTF
. | . | TRBJ2-1 | TRBV9 | TGTGCCAGCAGCGTACAGGTTGCATACAATGAGCAGTTCTTC | CASSVQVAYNEQFF
. | . | TRBJ1-5 | TRBV7-9 | TGTGCCAGCAGCTTATCAGGGTCCCATCAGCCCCAGCATTTT | CASSLSGSHQPQHF
. | . | TRBJ2-2 | TRBV11-2 | TGTGCCAGCAGCCGGACAAACACCGGGGAGCTGTTTTTT | CASSRTNTGELFF
once | . | TRBJ1-1 | TRBV6-1 | TGTGCCAGCAGTGGGGGACTCCTAAACACTGAAGCTTTCTTT | CASSGGLLNTEAFF
. | TRBD2 | TRBJ2-1 | TRBV30 | TGTGCCTGGACGGAGGGGCTAGCGGGAATAAATGAGCAGTTCTTC | CAWTEGLAGINEQFF
. | TRBD2 | TRBJ2-7 | TRBV5-6 | TGTGCCAGCAGGTTAGCGGGAGATTTATACGAGCAGTACTTC | CASRLAGDLYEQYF
. | . | TRBJ2-5 | TRBV10-2 | TGCGCCAGCAGGCCGGGACGGTCGCGCCCCGGGGAACAGTACTTC | CASRPGRSRPGEQYF
. | . | TRBJ1-2 | TRBV19 | TGTGCCAGTAGTATCCGAGACTATGGCTACACCTTC | CASSIRDYGYTF
. | TRBD1 | TRBJ2-4 | TRBV7-9 | TGTGCCAGCAGTGCCCTGGGACAGTTGGTGGACATTCAGTACTTC | CASSALGQLVDIQYF
. | . | TRBJ2-2 | TRBV11-2 | TGTGCCAGCAGACTACAGGGAGGAAACACCGGGGAGCTGTTTTTT | CASRLQGGNTGELFF
. | TRBD2 | TRBJ2-3 | TRBV29-1 | TGCAGCGTTGGGGCCGCGGGGGGCACAGATACGCAGTATTTT | CSVGAAGGTDTQYF
. | . | TRBJ1-2 | TRBV7-2 | TGTGCCAGCACCCCCCTCCCCTCAATTAACTATGGCTACACCTTC | CASTPLPSINYGYTF
. | TRBD1 | TRBJ1-4 | TRBV5-6 | TGTGCCAGCAGCCTTAGGACAGGGGGGAATGAAAAACTGTTTTTT | CASSLRTGGNEKLFF
. | . | TRBJ1-2 | TRBV18 | TGTGCCAGCTCACCGGCAGGGAAATATGGCTACACCTTC | CASSPAGKYGYTF
once | . | TRBJ2-1 | TRBV20-1 | TGCAGTGCCAGGACTCTCCTTGAGCAGTTCTTC | CSARTLLEQFF
. | . | TRBJ1-1 | TRBV6-5 | TGTGCCAGCAGTGCTCGGGCATTTGAAGCTTTCTTT | CASSARAFEAFF
. | TRBD1 | TRBJ2-5 | TRBV13 | TGTGCCAGCAGCTGGAAAGTAACAGGGGGCCAAGAGACCCAGTACTTC | CASSWKVTGGQETQYF
. | TRBD2 | TRBJ2-3 | TRBV11-2 | TGTGCCAGCAGCTTTACGGCGGGAGGGCACACAGATACGCAGTATTTT | CASSFTAGGHTDTQYF
. | . | TRBJ1-2 | TRBV28 | TGTGCCAGCCAGGGACACAGGGTTGGCGGCTACACCTTC | CASQGHRVGGYTF
. | . | TRBJ1-4 | TRBV7-9 | TGTGCCAGCAGCTTACAAGGTCAGGAAAAACTGTTTTTT | CASSLQGQEKLFF
. | . | TRBJ2-7 | TRBV21-1 | TGTGCCAGCAGCACCCTGGGACGGAACCCCTACGAGCAGTACTTC | CASSTLGRNPYEQYF
. | TRBD1 | TRBJ1-5 | TRBV5-6 | TGTGCCAGCAGCTTGCGTGGACAGGCATATAGCAATCAGCCCCAGCATTTT | CASSLRGQAYSNQPQHF
. | TRBD2 | TRBJ2-3 | TRBV19 | TGTGCCAGTAGTAAGTGGCGGGGGGGACAGGATACGCAGTATTTT | CASSKWRGGQDTQYF
. | . | TRBJ1-5 | TRBV9 | TGTGCCAGCAGCGTAGTCGTGGCAGGATGTCAGCCCCAGCATTTT | CASSVVVAGCQPQHF
. | TRBD2 | TRBJ2-7 | TRBV10-2 | TGCGCCAGCAGCTTGACTAGCGGGAGTTCCGAGCAGTACTTC | CASSLTSGSSEQYF
. | . | TRBJ1-5 | TRBV6-6 | TGTGCCAGCAGTTACTCCACAGGGCTTCAGCCCCAGCATTTT | CASSYSTGLQPQHF
. | TRBD2 | TRBJ2-1 | TRBV7-2 | TGTGCCAGCAGCCGAACTAGCGGGAGTACTTTAGGGAATGAGCAGTTCTTC | CASSRTSGSTLGNEQFF
. | . | TRBJ2-7 | TRBV19 | TGTGCCAGTAGTATAGAAAAAGGGGGCTACGAGCAGTACTTC | CASSIEKGGYEQYF
. | . | TRBJ2-5 | TRBV5-6 | TGTGCCAGCAGCTTGGCCGCAGGGGTGTGGGGAGAGACCCAGTACTTC | CASSLAAGVWGETQYF
. | . | TRBJ1-2 | TRBV5-4 | TGTGCCAGCAGCTTTGGAACAAATACTAACTATGGCTACACCTTC | CASSFGTNTNYGYTF
once | . | TRBJ1-4 | TRBV5-1 | TGCGCCAGCCAGGGATGGGGGTGCAAACTGTTTTTT | CASQGWGCKLFF
. | . | TRBJ1-1 | TRBV6-6 | TGTGCCAGCAGCCCGGCCCGGGGCTTTACGACTTTCTTT | CASSPARGFTTFF
. | TRBD2 | TRBJ2-7 | TRBV27 | TGTGCCAGCAGTAAGCGGACTAGCGGGAGTTCCTACGAGCAGTACTTC | CASSKRTSGSSYEQYF
once | TRBD2 | TRBJ2-5 | TRBV28 | TGTGCCAGCAGTGGGAGGGGCGGGAGGAACCGTGGAGAGACCCAGTACTTC | CASSGRGGRNRGETQYF
. | . | TRBJ2-3 | TRBV5-1 | TGCGCCAGCAGCTTGGCAGGTATTAACACAGATACGCAGTATTTT | CASSLAGINTDTQYF
. | . | TRBJ2-6 | TRBV29-1 | TGCAGCGCTACCCATCACTCGCTCTCTGGGGCCAACGTCCTGACTTTC | CSATHHSLSGANVLTF
. | . | TRBJ1-5 | TRBV6-1 | TGTGCCAGCAGTGAGAGTGGGGTAGCGAGAAAACCCCAGCATTTT | CASSESGVARKPQHF
. | . | TRBJ2-3 | TRBV7-2 | TGTGCCAGCAGCTTAGCCACAGAGGGCACAGATACGCAGTATTTT | CASSLATEGTDTQYF
once | TRBD2 | TRBJ2-1 | TRBV7-2 | TGTGCCAGCAGCCCGACGGGGGGAGCGGGATACAATGAGCAGTTCTTC | CASSPTGGAGYNEQFF
. | . | TRBJ2-1 | TRBV28 | TGTGCCAGCAGTTTTAATACGGGATACTACAATGAGCAGTTCTTC | CASSFNTGYYNEQFF
. | . | TRBJ2-4 | TRBV6-4 | TGTGCCAGCTTGATTTCAGAGCTAGCCAAAAACATTCAGTACTTC | CASLISELAKNIQYF